This T cell receptor beta chain was recovered during a study of blood T cell repertoires in COVID-19. Across the whole study: There were acute and convalescent COVID-19 samples, and they came from the United States, Italy and Spain. Sources were T cells, B-cell-depleted T cells, or PBMCs; the material itself was cDNA or gDNA.

The CDR3 runs to 16 residues. Germline V gene lookup returns CDR1 SGHRS and CDR2 YFSETQ. Trimming shortened V by 4 bases and J by 0 bases, and 13 bases separated the two germline ends. Patients at the Seattle site were enrolled during active infection and followed longitudinally. Per the authors' pipeline: Estimation of nucleated cell counts was performed using reference gene primer amplification. Clones were sequenced by immunoSEQ multiplex PCR, and TCRdb holds only the in-frame ones, with some missing. The D gene and trimming were derived from the DNA, and the V and J assignments and clone size from that table. Among hundreds of thousands of clones listed, approximately 86% were seen once.

The sequenced sample consisted of peripheral blood. The J gene is TRBJ1-4, the V gene TRBV5-1, with D possibly TRBD1 on 6 matching bases. The receptor comes from a woman aged 55-70 years with COVID-19, enrolled during active disease. CDR3 DNA: TGCGCCAGCAGCGTGACAGGTTCCTCAACTAATGAAAAACTGTTTTTT. This gives the protein CASSVTGSSTNEKLFF.